This T cell receptor (beta chain) was obtained from a study of blood T cell repertoires in COVID-19. Across the whole study: From the United States, Italy and Spain came samples of acute and convalescent COVID-19. Sources were T cells, B-cell-depleted T cells, or PBMCs; the material itself was cDNA or gDNA.

Looked up from germline, CDR1 is MNHEY and CDR2 is SVGEGT. The V gene lost 5 bases and the J gene lost 6 bases, with 10 bases spanning the gap. This CDR3 comprises 12 residues. Original data processing: Counts of nucleated cells, estimated from reference gene primer amplification, were obtained. This table comes from immunoSEQ multiplex PCR, and its TCRdb copy is limited to in-frame clones, with some not included. Clone size and the V and J calls come from that table; the DNA yielded D and trimming. The sample contains tens of thousands of clones, around 83% of which appear only once. This sequence was found in a man in his fifties with active COVID-19. The sample was peripheral blood. V usage is TRBV6-2 or TRBV6-3 and J usage is TRBJ1-1; D not certain. As DNA, the CDR3 is TGTGCCAGCAGTCGCGGTCCTTCTGAAGCTTTCTTT. This codes for CASSRGPSEAFF.